The present TCR beta chain was sequenced within a study of cytomegalovirus exposure and HLA in healthy donors. Points on this clone: What it recognizes is unknown.

Vbeta (60) and Jbeta (13) primers were used in the PCR. Some clones are missing from TCRdb's copy, which holds only in-frame ones; the method was immunoSEQ multiplex PCR. Among roughly 120,000 clones listed, around four fifths were seen once. Per germline, CDR1 SGHAT and CDR2 FQDESV (reference sequence). CDR3 length: 16 amino acids. The V end lost 1 base, the J end lost 4 bases, and 17 bases lay between the germline ends. Study conclusions and caveats: An analysis done earlier found most TCR beta V segments productive about 87% or about 30% of the time.

This TCR was sampled from a male donor in good health and CMV-seropositive. Sequencing was done on a sample of PBMCs. The rearrangement links TRBV11-1 to TRBJ2-7; D possibly corresponds to TRBD2 (6 bases). The CDR3, as DNA: TGTGCCAGCAGCTTAGATGAAGGGAGGAAGGGGTACGAGCAGTACTTC. Its protein product is CASSLDEGRKGYEQYF.